The next 26 T cell receptor beta chains were all read from a single sample in a study of shared clonotypes between healthy human individuals. Method: immunoSEQ multiplex PCR; TCRdb's copy keeps in-frame clones and lacks some. Found here are some 2.3 million clones, approximately 93% of them singletons; the top ten hold roughly 0.36%. Sequenced input: naive CD4+ T cells from PBMCs. Subset indicated: CD45RA+ positively selected. The receptors here all came from a man aged 18-30 years in good health. Some clones in this sample may be carry-over from other donors' samples.

V is TRBV6-1 and J is TRBJ2-5; a possible D gene is TRBD2 (5 bases). CDR3 size: 13 residues. Per germline, CDR1 MNHNS and CDR2 SASEGT. V lost 6 bases, J lost 3 bases, and 11 bases lay in between. CDR3 nucleotide sequence: TGTGCCAGCAGAGTGGACGGGGAAGAGACCCAGTACTTC. Its translation is CASRVDGEETQYF.

The chain combines TRBV2 with TRBJ1-5, with a tentative D call TRBD1 (5 bases). The CDR3 extends over 14 amino acids. CDR1 is SNHLY and CDR2 is FYNNEI in the germline V gene. Between the trimmed V and J ends, which lost 7 bases and 3 bases, there was a span of 13 bases. Here the CDR3 reads CASNSDSPNQPQHF. Written as DNA, the CDR3 is TGTGCCAGCAATTCTGACAGCCCCAATCAGCCCCAGCATTTT.

The genes are TRBV9 and TRBJ2-1; D is unresolved. The length of the CDR3 is 14 residues. The V gene's germline CDR1 is SGDLS and CDR2 YYNGEE. V was pared by 4 bases and J by 3 bases, with 11 bases between. The CDR3 sequence is CASSLGPIYNEQFF. CDR3 coding DNA: TGTGCCAGCAGCCTGGGCCCTATCTACAATGAGCAGTTCTTC.

The rearrangement joins TRBV28 to TRBJ2-2; D possibly matches TRBD1 or TRBD2 (6 bases each). V was shortened by 6 bases and J by 5 bases, with 19 bases between the two germline ends. CDR1 and CDR2 from the germline V gene are MDHEN and SYDVKM. The CDR3 length is 16 residues. For the CDR3, the DNA is TGTGCCAGCAGCCCCTTTAGGGGGGTAGGGACCGGGGAGCTGTTTTTT. This encodes CASSPFRGVGTGELFF.

This chain connects TRBV28 to TRBJ2-7; TRBD1 matches at 9 bases. The CDR3 length is 15 residues. V was clipped by 6 bases and J by 4 bases; unmatched bases: 10. From germline, CDR1 is MDHEN and CDR2 SYDVKM. CDR3: CASRETGTGIYEQYF. As DNA, the CDR3 is TGTGCCAGCAGAGAGACAGGGACAGGGATATACGAGCAGTACTTC.

The gene calls are TRBV5-1 and TRBJ2-7, with TRBD1 matching over 10 bases. The CDR3 extends over 14 amino acids. J gave up 6 bases and V 4 bases, and 7 bases lay outside the gene matches. CDR1 is SGHRS and CDR2 is YFSETQ in the germline V gene. This CDR3 reads CASSPRQGAPEQYF. The CDR3 DNA follows: TGCGCCAGCAGCCCACGACAGGGGGCCCCCGAGCAGTACTTC.

This clone has just one count. The chain employs TRBV5-6 and TRBJ2-1, with a tentative D call TRBD2 (6 bases). Trimming shortened V by 0 bases and J by 8 bases, and 6 bases separated the two germline ends. Per the germline V gene, CDR1 is SGHDT and CDR2 is YYEEEE. There are 12 residues in the CDR3. In DNA form, the CDR3 reads TGTGCCAGCAGCTTGGTAGCGGATGAGCAGTTCTTC. This sequence encodes CASSLVADEQFF.

The chain links TRBV27 to TRBJ1-5; no reliable D call. CDR1 is MNHEY, CDR2 SMNVEV, per germline (reference sequence). The CDR3 has 15 amino acids. V was cut by 4 bases and J by 2 bases, with 12 bases left in between. The chain's CDR3 is CASSWEMSGNQPQHF. Written as DNA, the CDR3 is TGTGCCAGCAGTTGGGAAATGAGTGGCAATCAGCCCCAGCATTTT.

The chain uses TRBV19 and TRBJ2-5; no firm D call. CDR1 and CDR2 (germline): LNHDA, SQIVND (reference sequence). The CDR3 consists of 13 residues. Trimming shortened V by 6 bases and J by 2 bases, and 10 bases separated the two germline ends. Here the CDR3 reads CASSAMLQETQYF. The DNA for the CDR3 is TGTGCCAGTAGCGCAATGTTACAAGAGACCCAGTACTTC.

V is TRBV25-1 and J is TRBJ1-2, with unresolved D. V lost 3 bases, J lost 3 bases, and 8 bases lay in between. The CDR3 extends over 13 amino acids. Germline CDR1 and CDR2: MGHDK and SYGVNS. The CDR3 DNA sequence: TGTGCCAGCAGTGACCACTGGGACTATGGCTACACCTTC. This gives the protein CASSDHWDYGYTF.

This clone was recorded only once. This sequence joins TRBV18 and TRBJ2-3; weak D call: TRBD2 (6 bases). Germline assignment: CDR1 KGHSH and CDR2 LQKENI. The V end lost 3 bases, the J end lost 5 bases, and 15 bases lay between the germline ends. The CDR3 has 15 amino acids. CDR3 DNA: TGTGCCAGCTCACCCTCCGGGGGTGAAGGAGATACGCAGTATTTT. Its translation is CASSPSGGEGDTQYF.

The V gene is TRBV6-5, the J gene TRBJ1-2, with D uncertain. CDR1 and CDR2 (germline): MNHEY, SVGAGI. V dropped 8 bases and J dropped 6 bases, with 22 bases sitting between them. The CDR3 is 15 amino acids. Written as DNA, the CDR3 is TGTGCCAGCTCTAATTATCCGGGTTTAGCGGATGGCTACACCTTC. Encoded protein: CASSNYPGLADGYTF.

Regarding this clone: Within the sample, other DNA sequences also encode this same CDR3. The chain couples TRBV19 to TRBJ2-5, with D tentatively TRBD1 (6 bases). Germline CDR1 and CDR2: LNHDA and SQIVND (reference sequence). V gave up 1 base and J gave up 1 base, with 7 bases separating them. There are 14 residues in the CDR3. The CDR3 sequence: CASSIGQVQETQYF. CDR3 sequence (DNA): TGTGCCAGTAGTATAGGACAGGTCCAAGAGACCCAGTACTTC.

The CDR3 nucleotides read TGTGCCAGCTCACCCTCAGGGGCCAATGAAAAACTGTTTTTT. Its protein product is CASSPSGANEKLFF. The V gene is TRBV18, the J gene TRBJ1-4, with a weak D call TRBD1 (6 bases). The V end lost 3 bases, the J end lost 5 bases, and 10 bases lay between the germline ends. Germline V gene lookup returns CDR1 KGHSH and CDR2 LQKENI. The CDR3 extends over 14 amino acids.

The rearrangement joins TRBV2 to TRBJ2-5; 8 positions agree with TRBD1. CDR1 and CDR2 from the germline V gene are SNHLY and FYNNEI. CDR3 size: 14 residues. V was clipped by 6 bases and J by 5 bases; unmatched bases: 8. The CDR3 DNA reads as TGTGCCAGCAGGGGACAGGCCCCAAGGGAGACCCAGTACTTC. Amino acid sequence: CASRGQAPRETQYF.

The chain links TRBV20-1 to TRBJ1-1, with D perhaps matching TRBD1 (6 bases). V lost 6 bases and J 11 bases, leaving 16 bases between the germline ends. This CDR3 comprises 11 residues. Germline V gives CDR1 DFQATT, CDR2 SNEGSKA (reference sequence). CDR3 in amino acids: CSAVGGWGAFF. CDR3 sequence (DNA): TGCAGTGCCGTAGGGGGTTGGGGCGCTTTCTTT.

Concerning this clone: Other DNA sequences in the sample encode the same CDR3. The chain has TRBV5-1 and TRBJ2-7, with TRBD2 as a possible D gene (6 bases). The CDR3 is made up of 15 amino acids. Germline CDR1 is SGHRS and CDR2 is YFSETQ. The V gene lost 0 bases and the J gene lost 0 bases, with 10 bases spanning the gap. The CDR3, as DNA: TGCGCCAGCAGCTTGGTATACGGGAGCTCCTACGAGCAGTACTTC. It translates to CASSLVYGSSYEQYF.

The rearrangement joins TRBV7-3 to TRBJ2-7, with D unclear. V gave up 5 bases and J gave up 3 bases, with 11 bases separating them. This CDR3 spans 13 amino acids. Germline loops: CDR1 SGHTA, CDR2 FQGTGA. The CDR3 sequence is CASSPRTGYEQYF. DNA for the CDR3: TGTGCCAGCAGCCCCAGAACTGGCTACGAGCAGTACTTC.

Comment on this clone: The same CDR3 can be traced to other DNA sequences in this sample. The gene calls are TRBV10-3 and TRBJ1-2; no clear D gene. CDR3 length equals 12 residues. V was clipped by 0 bases and J by 8 bases, with 7 bases between them. Germline lookup yields CDR1 ENHRY and CDR2 SYGVKD. CDR3 sequence: CAISESPYGYTF. CDR3 nucleotides: TGTGCCATCAGTGAGTCCCCTTACGGCTACACCTTC.

The gene calls are TRBV28 and TRBJ2-1; D call uncertain. Trimming removed 7 bases from V and 2 bases from J, with 15 bases in between. Per germline, CDR1 MDHEN and CDR2 SYDVKM. The CDR3 is 15 amino acids. The CDR3 protein is CASKVGRPTYNEQFF. The CDR3 coding sequence is TGTGCCAGCAAGGTGGGCAGGCCCACCTACAATGAGCAGTTCTTC.

This chain links TRBV19 with TRBJ2-6; D gene ambiguous. In germline, CDR1 is LNHDA, CDR2 SQIVND (reference sequence). The CDR3 is 14 residues long. The V gene lost 7 bases and the J gene lost 0 bases, with 7 bases spanning the gap. The CDR3 loop is CASIRSSGANVLTF. CDR3 nucleotides: TGTGCCAGTATCAGGAGCTCTGGGGCCAACGTCCTGACTTTC.

The genes are TRBV6-4 and TRBJ1-1; D uncertain. The CDR3 totals 14 residues. Germline V gene lookup returns CDR1 MRHNA and CDR2 SNTAGT. V lost 6 bases and J lost 1, with 12 bases in between. The CDR3 protein is CASRALSTNTEAFF. The DNA for the CDR3 is TGTGCCAGCAGAGCCCTCTCGACGAACACTGAAGCTTTCTTT.

In its sample, this clone was seen once. The chain joins TRBV28 to TRBJ2-4; TRBD1 matches 10 bases. The CDR3 totals 17 residues. CDR1 MDHEN and CDR2 SYDVKM come from the germline V gene. Trimming cost V 8 bases and J 0 bases; bases outside gene matches: 10. CDR3 protein: CASLGQGLGLAKNIQYF. CDR3 bases: TGTGCCAGCCTGGGACAGGGGCTTGGCCTAGCCAAAAACATTCAGTACTTC.

This chain links TRBV10-2 with TRBJ1-2, with D possibly being TRBD1 (6 bases). Germline CDR1 and CDR2: WSHSY and SAAADI. The CDR3 runs 14 residues. The ends were cut back, 5 bases at V and 1 base at J, with 11 bases in the middle. The CDR3: CASSFGQLNYGYTF. The CDR3 nucleotides are TGCGCCAGCAGTTTCGGACAGCTTAACTATGGCTACACCTTC.

Of note for this clone: Other DNA sequences from this sample encode an identical CDR3 as well. V usage is TRBV18 and J usage is TRBJ1-5; the D is unclear. CDR1 KGHSH and CDR2 LQKENI come from the germline V gene. The CDR3 is 13 amino acids. Trimming cost V 3 bases and J 4 bases, with 7 bases left between them. The CDR3 region has the DNA TGTGCCAGCTCACCGGACCCGAATCAGCCCCAGCATTTT. Its protein product is CASSPDPNQPQHF.

The V gene is TRBV29-1, the J gene TRBJ2-5, with TRBD2 matching 9 bases. Germline V gene data show CDR1 as SQVTM and CDR2 as ANQGSEA. The CDR3 extends over 13 amino acids. After removal of 6 bases from V and 4 bases from J, the junction contained 6 bases not matched to a gene. The CDR3 DNA is TGCAGCGTGGAGCGGGAGGAACGAGAGACCCAGTACTTC. The encoded protein is CSVEREERETQYF.